Listed below are T cell receptor beta chains from one sample, sequenced in a study of radiation and T cells in renal cell carcinoma. Assay: immunoSEQ multiplex PCR; the TCRdb copy retains only in-frame clones and omits some. Among 130,000 to 150,000 clones listed, approximately 86% were seen once. The input for sequencing was blood, taken from a patient whose treatment included radiotherapy and nephrectomy. Every receptor here comes from a woman aged 45-60 years with renal cell carcinoma. Both conserved end residues are part of each CDR3. A D gene is named only where the DNA matches it firmly. Size values are once, few and many counts, or a class for expanded clones, and some rows have none.

>TRBJ2-7|TRBV5-1|TRBD2|once
TGCGCCAGCAGCTTGGTAGGGACTAGCGGGCACGAGCAGTACTTC
CASSLVGTSGHEQYF
>TRBJ1-4|TRBV5-1|TRBD1|.
TGCGCCAGCAGCAATGGACAGGGCGACGGACTCGGTGAAAAACTGTTTTTT
CASSNGQGDGLGEKLFF
>TRBJ1-2|TRBV7-9|.|.
TGTGCCAGCAACCCTACCTCGTACAGACTCCCTAACTATGGCTACACCTTC
CASNPTSYRLPNYGYTF
>TRBJ2-3|TRBV7-8|.|once
TGTGCCAGCAGGGAGATAGGGGAGGTTGCAGATACGCAGTATTTT
CASREIGEVADTQYF
>TRBJ1-1|TRBV5-1|.|.
TGCGCCAGCAGCTTGGATACGGGGCAAAACACTGAAGCTTTCTTT
CASSLDTGQNTEAFF
>TRBJ2-2|TRBV28|TRBD1|once
TGTGCCAGCAGTTTATTAGGGACAGCTCCGGGCACCGGGGAGCTGTTTTTT
CASSLLGTAPGTGELFF
>TRBJ1-4|TRBV28|.|.
TGTGCCGGGGGTTCTAATGAAAAACTGTTTTTT
CAGGSNEKLFF
>TRBJ2-6|TRBV9|.|.
TGTGCCAGCAAGGGGGCCAACGTCCTGACTTTC
CASKGANVLTF
>TRBJ2-1|TRBV15|.|.
TGTGCCACCAGCACCGACCTAATTTCCTACAATGAGCAGTTCTTC
CATSTDLISYNEQFF
>TRBJ2-5|TRBV30|.|.
TGTGCCTGGAGTGCCCCCCCGACCCAGTACTTC
CAWSAPPTQYF
>TRBJ1-2|TRBV19|.|.
TGTGCCAGTAGTATATCGGCGGACACCTATGGCTACACCTTC
CASSISADTYGYTF
>TRBJ1-1|TRBV6-5|.|.
TGTGCCAGCAGTTTTACTTTCGGGTGGGACACTGAAGCTTTCTTT
CASSFTFGWDTEAFF
>TRBJ2-7|TRBV27|.|.
TGTGCCAGCAGTATACGACGGTCCTACGAGCAGTACTTC
CASSIRRSYEQYF
>TRBJ2-5|TRBV4-3|.|.
TGCGCCAGCAGCCAAGGGAGGGAAGAGACCCAGTACTTC
CASSQGREETQYF